These 18 T cell receptor beta chains were all obtained from the same sample, sequenced in a study of T cell responses to AZD1222 COVID-19 vaccine. The table came from immunoSEQ multiplex PCR; TCRdb's copy has only in-frame clones and leaves some out. The sample shows tens of thousands of clones, about 80% of them seen only once. The material sequenced was peripheral blood, taken 28 days after the second AZD1222 dose. The source of these receptors is an adult who received the AZD1222 COVID-19 vaccine.

This clone is labeled as medium-sized. J is TRBJ1-2 and V is TRBV27; 8 bases match TRBD1. This CDR3 has 15 amino acids. Germline V gene sequence: CDR1 MNHEY, CDR2 SMNVEV (reference sequence). V trimming: 1 base; J trimming: 6 bases; junction bases outside the gene matches: 7. The CDR3 loop is CASSLYSGGADGYTF. The CDR3 DNA is TGTGCCAGCAGTTTATATTCAGGGGGCGCGGATGGCTACACCTTC.

The V call is TRBV6-5, the J call TRBJ1-5; D ambiguous. The CDR3 covers 13 residues. Germline lookup yields CDR1 MNHEY and CDR2 SVGAGI. Trimming left V 6 bases short and J 3 bases short, with 9 bases between. The CDR3 sequence: CASRVRSNQPQHF. CDR3 coding DNA: TGTGCCAGCAGAGTGAGGTCCAATCAGCCCCAGCATTTT.

This rearrangement joins TRBV18 to TRBJ1-2; no clear D gene. This CDR3 has 13 amino acids. Between the trimmed V and J ends, which lost 2 bases and 3 bases, there was a span of 7 bases. In germline, CDR1 is KGHSH, CDR2 LQKENI. Here the CDR3 reads CASSPNSDYGYTF. CDR3 sequence (DNA): TGTGCCAGCTCACCAAATTCCGACTATGGCTACACCTTC.

The chain couples TRBV4-1 to TRBJ2-3; D is possibly TRBD2 (7 bases). The germline V gene encodes CDR1 MGHRA and CDR2 YSYEKL. CDR3 length: 17 amino acids. V dropped 5 bases and J dropped 4 bases, with 22 bases sitting between them. The CDR3 nucleotides are TGCGCCAGCAGCGAAAGACTAGTCGGCGGGGGCTCAGATACGCAGTATTTT. Its translation: CASSERLVGGGSDTQYF.

This chain connects TRBV7-9 to TRBJ2-1; the D gene is possibly TRBD2 (6 bases). Germline loops: CDR1 SEHNR, CDR2 FQNEAQ (reference sequence). The CDR3 is 14 amino acids. Trimming took 1 base from V and 12 from J, leaving 16 bases between them. In nucleotides, the CDR3 is TGTGCCAGCAGCTTAGTTTCAGGGCGGGATGGGCAGTTCTTC. This gives the protein CASSLVSGRDGQFF. The full variable domain, rest sourced from reference TRBV7-9 and TRBJ2-1, is DTGVSQNPRHKITKRGQNVTFRCDPISEHNRLYWYRQTLGQGPEFLTYFQNEAQLEKSRLLSDRFSAERPKGSFSTLEIQRTEQGDSAMYLCASSLVSGRDGQFFGPGTRLTVL.

This clone was seen a few times. The genes are TRBV6-5 and TRBJ2-3; unclear D gene. The CDR3 has 15 residues. The germline V gene encodes CDR1 MNHEY and CDR2 SVGAGI. Deletions cut 0 bases from V and 2 bases from J, with 9 bases between. The CDR3 sequence: CASSYSYSTTDTQYF. Here the CDR3 DNA reads TGTGCCAGCAGTTACTCGTACAGCACCACAGATACGCAGTATTTT.

The chain joins TRBV18 to TRBJ2-3; possibly TRBD1 for D (5 bases). The CDR3 extends over 17 amino acids. V lost 0 bases and J 0 bases, leaving 13 bases between the germline ends. Germline CDR1 reads KGHSH; CDR2 reads LQKENI. In DNA, the CDR3 is TGTGCCAGCTCACCACCGAATAGGAGACAGAGCACAGATACGCAGTATTTT. Its translation is CASSPPNRRQSTDTQYF.

V and J are TRBV29-1 and TRBJ1-2; 7 bases fit TRBD1. CDR1 and CDR2 from the germline V gene are SQVTM and ANQGSEA. This CDR3 is built from 15 residues. The V gene end was trimmed by 4 bases and the J gene end by 4 bases; junction bases not matched to a gene: 12. The DNA of the CDR3 is TGCAGCGTTGGTGGGTCCGGGACAGTGATCTATGGCTACACCTTC. Residues: CSVGGSGTVIYGYTF. Supplemented by reference TRBV29-1 and TRBJ1-2, the full variable domain reads SAVISQKPSRDICQRGTSLTIQCQVDSQVTMMFWYRQQPGQSLTLIATANQGSEATYESGFVIDKFPISRPNLTFSTLTVSNMSPEDSSIYLCSVGGSGTVIYGYTFGSGTRLTVV.

The chain employs TRBV30 and TRBJ2-5; 10 bases fit TRBD2. V was pared by 5 bases and J by 2 bases, with 8 bases of the junction left unmatched. CDR1 and CDR2 (germline): GTSNPN, SVGIG (reference sequence). CDR3 size: 15 residues. The CDR3 DNA sequence: TGTGCCTGGTTGCTAGCGGGAGCACTTCAAGAGACCCAGTACTTC. Translating gives CAWLLAGALQETQYF.

The chain employs TRBV4-3 and TRBJ1-5, with D maybe TRBD1 (5 bases). The germline V gene encodes CDR1 LGHNA and CDR2 YSLEER. The ends were cut back, 0 bases at V and 0 bases at J, with 15 bases in the middle. This CDR3 is 18 amino acids long. The CDR3 here is CASSQDPQGSGSNQPQHF. The CDR3 nucleotides are TGCGCCAGCAGCCAAGATCCCCAGGGAAGTGGTAGCAATCAGCCCCAGCATTTT.

The V and J genes are TRBV10-1 and TRBJ1-2, with 9 bases aligning to TRBD1. CDR1 and CDR2 (germline): WNHNN, SYGVQD (reference sequence). With V trimmed by 4 bases and J by 5 bases, 2 bases remained unmatched. This CDR3 region has 13 residues. CDR3 coding DNA: TGCGCCAGCAGTGCGGGGACAGGGTATGGCTACACCTTC. As protein: CASSAGTGYGYTF.

This chain uses TRBV10-3 with TRBJ2-3; D might be TRBD2 (6 bases). The CDR3 contains 13 residues. The germline V gene has CDR1 ENHRY and CDR2 SYGVKD. V dropped 10 bases and J dropped 4 bases, with 15 bases sitting between them. DNA of the CDR3: TGTGCCACCCGGCGGGGTGCGGCAGATACGCAGTATTTT. Translating gives CATRRGAADTQYF.

This chain links TRBV2 with TRBJ1-4; D gene ambiguous. V was clipped by 7 bases and J by 0 bases, with 15 bases between them. The CDR3 extends over 16 amino acids. Germline CDR1 is SNHLY and CDR2 is FYNNEI. CDR3 loop: CASNGASRSTNEKLFF. The CDR3 nucleotides are TGTGCCAGCAACGGCGCAAGCCGATCAACTAATGAAAAACTGTTTTTT.

The chain joins TRBV20-1 to TRBJ1-2; D unresolved. CDR3 size: 11 residues. V was clipped by 2 bases and J by 3 bases, with 4 bases between them. Per germline, CDR1 DFQATT and CDR2 SNEGSKA (reference sequence). CDR3 sequence: CSARNDYGYTF. In DNA, the CDR3 is TGCAGTGCTAGAAACGACTATGGCTACACCTTC.

CDR3 sequence reads: CASLSSGNTIYF. In nucleotides, the CDR3 is TGTGCCAGCCTCTCGTCCGGAAACACCATATATTTT. The chain carries TRBV6-5 and TRBJ1-3; D uncertain. V lost 8 bases to trimming and J lost 4 bases, with 9 bases between them. Looked up from germline, CDR1 is MNHEY and CDR2 is SVGAGI. There are 12 residues in the CDR3.

This clone came up a few times. CDR3 amino acids: CASSEGTWDTEAFF. The DNA for the CDR3 is TGTGCCAGCAGTGAAGGGACTTGGGACACTGAAGCTTTCTTT. The V gene is TRBV6-1, the J gene TRBJ1-1; D unresolved. The V end lost 1 base, the J end lost 3 bases, and 9 bases lay between the germline ends. The CDR3 consists of 14 residues. Germline V gene sequence: CDR1 MNHNS, CDR2 SASEGT.

This chain uses TRBV20-1 with TRBJ2-7, with 9 bases that match TRBD1. The V gene end was trimmed by 3 bases and the J gene end by 4 bases; junction bases not matched to a gene: 4. The CDR3 totals 13 residues. CDR1 and CDR2 from the germline V gene are DFQATT and SNEGSKA (reference sequence). The CDR3 DNA is TGCAGTGCTAGTCGGACAGGGGTTTACGAGCAGTACTTC. The encoded protein is CSASRTGVYEQYF.

The chain links TRBV15 to TRBJ1-6; 7 positions agree with TRBD1. Unmatched junction bases numbered 2, after V lost 4 bases and J lost 5 bases. The CDR3 extends over 14 amino acids. Germline V gene lookup returns CDR1 LNHNV and CDR2 YYDKDF (reference sequence). CDR3 nucleotide sequence: TGTGCCACCAGCACGGGACAGAATAATTCACCCCTCCACTTT. Encoded protein: CATSTGQNNSPLHF.